This TCR beta chain comes out of a study of early T cells in non-severe SARS-CoV-2 infection. The CDR3 loop spans 11 amino acids. V gave up 4 bases and J gave up 5 bases, with 3 bases separating them. Germline V gene data show CDR1 as PRHDT and CDR2 as FYEKMQ (reference sequence). Via MiXCR, TCRdb re-called the 5' RACE reads, giving one row per CDR3 protein. Of 80,000 to 95,000 distinct CDR3 sequences in the sample, roughly 17% are singletons; the top ten hold just over 5%. The sequence was collected from an adult who was a healthcare worker with PCR-confirmed SARS-CoV-2 infection or an uninfected control (not recorded which). The sequences come from whole blood, collected at baseline. This sequence joins TRBV13 and TRBJ1-5; D unclear. CDR3 DNA: TGTGCCAGCAGCTCTTATCAGCCCCAGCATTTT. Its protein is CASSSYQPQHF.